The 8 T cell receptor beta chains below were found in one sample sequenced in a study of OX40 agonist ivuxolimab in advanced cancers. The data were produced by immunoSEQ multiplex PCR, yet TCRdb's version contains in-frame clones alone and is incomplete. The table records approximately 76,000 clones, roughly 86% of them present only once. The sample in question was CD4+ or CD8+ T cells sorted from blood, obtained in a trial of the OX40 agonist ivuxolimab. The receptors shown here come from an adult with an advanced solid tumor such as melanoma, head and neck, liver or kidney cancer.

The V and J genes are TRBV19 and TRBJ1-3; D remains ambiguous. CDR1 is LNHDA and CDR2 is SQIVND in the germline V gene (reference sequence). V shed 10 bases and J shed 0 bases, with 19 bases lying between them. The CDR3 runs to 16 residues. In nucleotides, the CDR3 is TGTGCCACCATCACTTACGGAAGATTCTCTGGAAACACCATATATTTT. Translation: CATITYGRFSGNTIYF.

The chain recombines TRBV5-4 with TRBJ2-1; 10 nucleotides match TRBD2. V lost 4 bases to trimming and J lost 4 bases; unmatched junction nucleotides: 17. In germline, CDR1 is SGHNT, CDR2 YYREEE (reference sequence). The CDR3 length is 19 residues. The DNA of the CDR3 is TGTGCCAGCAGCCCTCGTTTCCGGGAGCGGGGGGGCAGATACAATGAGCAGTTCTTC. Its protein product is CASSPRFRERGGRYNEQFF.

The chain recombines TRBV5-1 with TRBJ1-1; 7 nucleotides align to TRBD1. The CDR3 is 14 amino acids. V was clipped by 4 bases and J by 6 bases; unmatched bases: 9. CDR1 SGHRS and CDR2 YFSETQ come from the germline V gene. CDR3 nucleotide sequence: TGCGCCAGCAGCGTAGACAGGGTTAGGGCTGAAGCTTTCTTT. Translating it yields CASSVDRVRAEAFF.

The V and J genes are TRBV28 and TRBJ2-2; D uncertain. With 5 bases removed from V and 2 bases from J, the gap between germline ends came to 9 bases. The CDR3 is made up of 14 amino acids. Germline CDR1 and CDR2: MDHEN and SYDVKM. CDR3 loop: CASSPGPNTGELFF. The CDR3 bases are TGTGCCAGCAGTCCGGGCCCCAACACCGGGGAGCTGTTTTTT.

CDR3 DNA: TGTGCCAGCAGTTTACACAGGGTAAACTATGGCTACACCTTC. It encodes CASSLHRVNYGYTF. The rearrangement uses TRBV28 and TRBJ1-2; possible D gene TRBD1, 6 bases. Deletions cut 2 bases from V and 2 bases from J, with 9 bases between. Germline V lookup: CDR1 MDHEN, CDR2 SYDVKM. The CDR3 totals 14 residues.

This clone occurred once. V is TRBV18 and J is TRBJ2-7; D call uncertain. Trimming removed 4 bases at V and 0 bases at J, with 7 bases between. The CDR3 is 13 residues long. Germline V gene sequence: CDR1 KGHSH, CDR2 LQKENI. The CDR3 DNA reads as TGTGCCAGCTCACTCGTTAACTCCTACGAGCAGTACTTC. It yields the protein CASSLVNSYEQYF.

The CDR3 coding sequence is TGTGCCAGCAGCTACCGGACAGGGGCAGGGGCCAACGTCCTGACTTTC. Translated: CASSYRTGAGANVLTF. The chain combines TRBV7-2 with TRBJ2-6; 9 bases match TRBD1. Trimming cost V 4 bases and J 4 bases; bases outside gene matches: 5. The CDR3 is 16 amino acids. Per the germline V gene, CDR1 is SGHTA and CDR2 is FQGNSA.

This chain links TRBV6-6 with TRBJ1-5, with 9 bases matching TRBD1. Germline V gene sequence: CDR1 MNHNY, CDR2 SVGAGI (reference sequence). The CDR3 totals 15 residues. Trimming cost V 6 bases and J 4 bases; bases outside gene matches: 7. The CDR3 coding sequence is TGTGCCAGCAGCCTCGGGACAGGGACTAATCAGCCCCAGCATTTT. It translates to CASSLGTGTNQPQHF.